This T cell receptor (beta chain) was sequenced in a study of Graves' ophthalmopathy and Graves' hyperthyroidism. Germline CDR1 and CDR2: SGHRS and YFSETQ. V lost 0 bases, J lost 0 bases, and 15 bases lay in between. CDR3 size: 17 residues. Patients were excluded if they had other autoimmune diseases or uncontrolled infections, and likewise if pregnancy or lactation applied. Fresh peripheral blood, roughly 10 ml, was the PBMC source. Amplified material comprised TCR beta CDR3 regions derived from RNA transcripts. HTBI primers served in a first-round RT-PCR, which a second-round multiplex PCR followed. TCRdb re-called the multiplex PCR reads through MiXCR, storing one row per CDR3 protein. The table shows approximately 500,000 distinct CDR3 sequences, with 13% to 15% occurring only once.

This chain joins TRBV5-1 and TRBJ2-5; weak D call: TRBD2 (5 bases). This receptor was identified in a woman in her 30s with Graves' ophthalmopathy. The sequencing sample was made of blood. The CDR3 region is CASSLGPPRANQETQYF. CDR3 in DNA: TGCGCCAGCAGCTTGGGACCCCCGCGGGCGAACCAAGAGACCCAGTACTTC.